The source of this T cell receptor beta chain is a study of CD8+ T cells in alopecia areata. Study in general: Treatment comprised oral tofacitinib, 5 to 10 mg twice daily, in treated patients.

There are a few counts of this clone. The target antigen is unknown. The V and J ends lost 0 bases and 6 bases respectively, with 7 bases between them. The CDR3 loop spans 13 amino acids. CDR1 SGHTA and CDR2 FQGNSA come from the germline V gene. cDNA prepared by RNA extraction and subsequent reverse transcription served as the template for sequencing. The table came from immunoSEQ multiplex PCR; TCRdb's copy has only in-frame clones and leaves some out. The profile shows about 180,000 clones, 50% to 60% of them singletons. Study results and limitations: Mice gave a clearer picture of TCR sharing than patients did, possibly for HLA-related reasons.

The chain is built from TRBV7-2 and TRBJ2-3, with unresolved D. The sample was CD4+ T cells sorted from blood, taken at week 0. This clonotype was obtained from a human donor with alopecia areata. The chain's CDR3 is CASSLAPWDTQYF. The CDR3 DNA follows: TGTGCCAGCAGCTTAGCCCCTTGGGATACGCAGTATTTT.